Shown below are 9 T cell receptor beta chains from a single sample sequenced in a study of cytotoxic CD8 clonotypes in ibrutinib-treated CLL. Method: immunoSEQ multiplex PCR; TCRdb's copy keeps in-frame clones and lacks some. This table holds roughly 24,000 clones, roughly three quarters found once. Material: PBMCs, obtained after 24 months of ibrutinib treatment. Receptors originate from a human donor with chronic lymphocytic leukemia.

The chain has TRBV19 and TRBJ2-2; no clear D. V was clipped by 6 bases and J by 0 bases, with 8 bases between them. The germline V gene has CDR1 LNHDA and CDR2 SQIVND (reference sequence). The CDR3 sequence is 14 residues long. The CDR3 spells CASSGLTNTGELFF. The CDR3 DNA follows: TGTGCCAGTAGCGGGCTTACGAACACCGGGGAGCTGTTTTTT.

This chain links TRBV2 with TRBJ2-7; D call uncertain. Germline lookup yields CDR1 SNHLY and CDR2 FYNNEI. The CDR3 loop spans 16 amino acids. The V and J ends lost 6 bases and 0 bases respectively, with 18 bases between them. The CDR3 DNA is TGTGCCAGCAGGGTGGCAGGCAACATTTACTCCTACGAGCAGTACTTC. As protein: CASRVAGNIYSYEQYF. The full variable domain, completed using reference TRBV2 and TRBJ2-7, is EPEVTQTPSHQVTQMGQEVILRCVPISNHLYFYWYRQILGQKVEFLVSFYNNEISEKSEIFDDQFSVERPDGSNFTLKIRSTKLEDSAMYFCASRVAGNIYSYEQYFGPGTRLTVT.

The chain employs TRBV5-5 and TRBJ2-1; 9 bases match TRBD1. Losses at the gene ends were 4 bases for V and 4 bases for J; bases not matched to a gene: 6. The germline CDR1 and CDR2 sequences are SGHKS and YYEKEE (reference sequence). The length of the CDR3 is 15 residues. CDR3 coding DNA: TGTGCCAGCAGCCCTGGGACAGGGACTTACAATGAGCAGTTCTTC. Amino acid sequence: CASSPGTGTYNEQFF.

The chain recombines TRBV14 with TRBJ2-7; 9 bases agree with TRBD1. The CDR3 has 16 residues. Germline CDR1 is SGHDN and CDR2 is FVKESK. After removal of 6 bases from V and 3 bases from J, the junction contained 12 bases not matched to a gene. Here the CDR3 reads CASRTSPGQGNYEQYF. For the CDR3, the DNA is TGTGCCAGCAGAACAAGCCCGGGACAGGGTAACTACGAGCAGTACTTC.

The chain's CDR3 is CASSVARDSRNTGELFF. In nucleotides, the CDR3 is TGTGCCAGCAGCGTAGCCCGGGACAGCCGGAACACCGGGGAGCTGTTTTTT. This chain links TRBV9 with TRBJ2-2; 7 bases map to TRBD1. The V segment lost 0 bases and the J segment 1 base; nucleotides outside the gene matches: 6. Germline V CDR1 and CDR2: SGDLS, YYNGEE. The CDR3 is 17 amino acids.

This clone was seen only a few times. This sequence joins TRBV18 and TRBJ1-1; D is undetermined. There are 13 residues in the CDR3. Deletions cut 5 bases from V and 7 bases from J, with 14 bases between. Germline CDR1 KGHSH, CDR2 LQKENI. CDR3 residues: CASSRTQEGEAFF. The CDR3 DNA reads TGTGCCAGCTCAAGGACTCAAGAGGGTGAAGCTTTCTTT.

The gene calls are TRBV5-4 and TRBJ1-2, with D hard to call. The CDR3 has 14 residues. Between the trimmed V and J ends, which lost 4 bases and 5 bases, there was a span of 15 bases. From germline, CDR1 is SGHNT and CDR2 YYREEE (reference sequence). The CDR3 DNA follows: TGTGCCAGCAGCCCCACGCGTTCAAAATATGGCTACACCTTC. This translates into CASSPTRSKYGYTF.

This clone was picked up one time. The gene calls are TRBV6-1 and TRBJ2-5; D not certain. V lost 7 bases and J 4 bases, leaving 7 bases between the germline ends. The germline V gene encodes CDR1 MNHNS and CDR2 SASEGT. The CDR3 runs 11 residues. DNA for the CDR3: TGTGCCAGCAATGGTATAGAGACCCAGTACTTC. Translating gives CASNGIETQYF.

The chain recombines TRBV10-1 with TRBJ1-4; no reliable D call. CDR1 is WNHNN and CDR2 is SYGVQD in the germline V gene (reference sequence). The CDR3 is made up of 14 amino acids. V was pared by 3 bases and J by 8 bases, with 13 bases between. The CDR3 DNA reads as TGCGCCAGCAGTGACGGCACCGGGAACGAAAAACTGTTTTTT. Translated, it gives CASSDGTGNEKLFF.